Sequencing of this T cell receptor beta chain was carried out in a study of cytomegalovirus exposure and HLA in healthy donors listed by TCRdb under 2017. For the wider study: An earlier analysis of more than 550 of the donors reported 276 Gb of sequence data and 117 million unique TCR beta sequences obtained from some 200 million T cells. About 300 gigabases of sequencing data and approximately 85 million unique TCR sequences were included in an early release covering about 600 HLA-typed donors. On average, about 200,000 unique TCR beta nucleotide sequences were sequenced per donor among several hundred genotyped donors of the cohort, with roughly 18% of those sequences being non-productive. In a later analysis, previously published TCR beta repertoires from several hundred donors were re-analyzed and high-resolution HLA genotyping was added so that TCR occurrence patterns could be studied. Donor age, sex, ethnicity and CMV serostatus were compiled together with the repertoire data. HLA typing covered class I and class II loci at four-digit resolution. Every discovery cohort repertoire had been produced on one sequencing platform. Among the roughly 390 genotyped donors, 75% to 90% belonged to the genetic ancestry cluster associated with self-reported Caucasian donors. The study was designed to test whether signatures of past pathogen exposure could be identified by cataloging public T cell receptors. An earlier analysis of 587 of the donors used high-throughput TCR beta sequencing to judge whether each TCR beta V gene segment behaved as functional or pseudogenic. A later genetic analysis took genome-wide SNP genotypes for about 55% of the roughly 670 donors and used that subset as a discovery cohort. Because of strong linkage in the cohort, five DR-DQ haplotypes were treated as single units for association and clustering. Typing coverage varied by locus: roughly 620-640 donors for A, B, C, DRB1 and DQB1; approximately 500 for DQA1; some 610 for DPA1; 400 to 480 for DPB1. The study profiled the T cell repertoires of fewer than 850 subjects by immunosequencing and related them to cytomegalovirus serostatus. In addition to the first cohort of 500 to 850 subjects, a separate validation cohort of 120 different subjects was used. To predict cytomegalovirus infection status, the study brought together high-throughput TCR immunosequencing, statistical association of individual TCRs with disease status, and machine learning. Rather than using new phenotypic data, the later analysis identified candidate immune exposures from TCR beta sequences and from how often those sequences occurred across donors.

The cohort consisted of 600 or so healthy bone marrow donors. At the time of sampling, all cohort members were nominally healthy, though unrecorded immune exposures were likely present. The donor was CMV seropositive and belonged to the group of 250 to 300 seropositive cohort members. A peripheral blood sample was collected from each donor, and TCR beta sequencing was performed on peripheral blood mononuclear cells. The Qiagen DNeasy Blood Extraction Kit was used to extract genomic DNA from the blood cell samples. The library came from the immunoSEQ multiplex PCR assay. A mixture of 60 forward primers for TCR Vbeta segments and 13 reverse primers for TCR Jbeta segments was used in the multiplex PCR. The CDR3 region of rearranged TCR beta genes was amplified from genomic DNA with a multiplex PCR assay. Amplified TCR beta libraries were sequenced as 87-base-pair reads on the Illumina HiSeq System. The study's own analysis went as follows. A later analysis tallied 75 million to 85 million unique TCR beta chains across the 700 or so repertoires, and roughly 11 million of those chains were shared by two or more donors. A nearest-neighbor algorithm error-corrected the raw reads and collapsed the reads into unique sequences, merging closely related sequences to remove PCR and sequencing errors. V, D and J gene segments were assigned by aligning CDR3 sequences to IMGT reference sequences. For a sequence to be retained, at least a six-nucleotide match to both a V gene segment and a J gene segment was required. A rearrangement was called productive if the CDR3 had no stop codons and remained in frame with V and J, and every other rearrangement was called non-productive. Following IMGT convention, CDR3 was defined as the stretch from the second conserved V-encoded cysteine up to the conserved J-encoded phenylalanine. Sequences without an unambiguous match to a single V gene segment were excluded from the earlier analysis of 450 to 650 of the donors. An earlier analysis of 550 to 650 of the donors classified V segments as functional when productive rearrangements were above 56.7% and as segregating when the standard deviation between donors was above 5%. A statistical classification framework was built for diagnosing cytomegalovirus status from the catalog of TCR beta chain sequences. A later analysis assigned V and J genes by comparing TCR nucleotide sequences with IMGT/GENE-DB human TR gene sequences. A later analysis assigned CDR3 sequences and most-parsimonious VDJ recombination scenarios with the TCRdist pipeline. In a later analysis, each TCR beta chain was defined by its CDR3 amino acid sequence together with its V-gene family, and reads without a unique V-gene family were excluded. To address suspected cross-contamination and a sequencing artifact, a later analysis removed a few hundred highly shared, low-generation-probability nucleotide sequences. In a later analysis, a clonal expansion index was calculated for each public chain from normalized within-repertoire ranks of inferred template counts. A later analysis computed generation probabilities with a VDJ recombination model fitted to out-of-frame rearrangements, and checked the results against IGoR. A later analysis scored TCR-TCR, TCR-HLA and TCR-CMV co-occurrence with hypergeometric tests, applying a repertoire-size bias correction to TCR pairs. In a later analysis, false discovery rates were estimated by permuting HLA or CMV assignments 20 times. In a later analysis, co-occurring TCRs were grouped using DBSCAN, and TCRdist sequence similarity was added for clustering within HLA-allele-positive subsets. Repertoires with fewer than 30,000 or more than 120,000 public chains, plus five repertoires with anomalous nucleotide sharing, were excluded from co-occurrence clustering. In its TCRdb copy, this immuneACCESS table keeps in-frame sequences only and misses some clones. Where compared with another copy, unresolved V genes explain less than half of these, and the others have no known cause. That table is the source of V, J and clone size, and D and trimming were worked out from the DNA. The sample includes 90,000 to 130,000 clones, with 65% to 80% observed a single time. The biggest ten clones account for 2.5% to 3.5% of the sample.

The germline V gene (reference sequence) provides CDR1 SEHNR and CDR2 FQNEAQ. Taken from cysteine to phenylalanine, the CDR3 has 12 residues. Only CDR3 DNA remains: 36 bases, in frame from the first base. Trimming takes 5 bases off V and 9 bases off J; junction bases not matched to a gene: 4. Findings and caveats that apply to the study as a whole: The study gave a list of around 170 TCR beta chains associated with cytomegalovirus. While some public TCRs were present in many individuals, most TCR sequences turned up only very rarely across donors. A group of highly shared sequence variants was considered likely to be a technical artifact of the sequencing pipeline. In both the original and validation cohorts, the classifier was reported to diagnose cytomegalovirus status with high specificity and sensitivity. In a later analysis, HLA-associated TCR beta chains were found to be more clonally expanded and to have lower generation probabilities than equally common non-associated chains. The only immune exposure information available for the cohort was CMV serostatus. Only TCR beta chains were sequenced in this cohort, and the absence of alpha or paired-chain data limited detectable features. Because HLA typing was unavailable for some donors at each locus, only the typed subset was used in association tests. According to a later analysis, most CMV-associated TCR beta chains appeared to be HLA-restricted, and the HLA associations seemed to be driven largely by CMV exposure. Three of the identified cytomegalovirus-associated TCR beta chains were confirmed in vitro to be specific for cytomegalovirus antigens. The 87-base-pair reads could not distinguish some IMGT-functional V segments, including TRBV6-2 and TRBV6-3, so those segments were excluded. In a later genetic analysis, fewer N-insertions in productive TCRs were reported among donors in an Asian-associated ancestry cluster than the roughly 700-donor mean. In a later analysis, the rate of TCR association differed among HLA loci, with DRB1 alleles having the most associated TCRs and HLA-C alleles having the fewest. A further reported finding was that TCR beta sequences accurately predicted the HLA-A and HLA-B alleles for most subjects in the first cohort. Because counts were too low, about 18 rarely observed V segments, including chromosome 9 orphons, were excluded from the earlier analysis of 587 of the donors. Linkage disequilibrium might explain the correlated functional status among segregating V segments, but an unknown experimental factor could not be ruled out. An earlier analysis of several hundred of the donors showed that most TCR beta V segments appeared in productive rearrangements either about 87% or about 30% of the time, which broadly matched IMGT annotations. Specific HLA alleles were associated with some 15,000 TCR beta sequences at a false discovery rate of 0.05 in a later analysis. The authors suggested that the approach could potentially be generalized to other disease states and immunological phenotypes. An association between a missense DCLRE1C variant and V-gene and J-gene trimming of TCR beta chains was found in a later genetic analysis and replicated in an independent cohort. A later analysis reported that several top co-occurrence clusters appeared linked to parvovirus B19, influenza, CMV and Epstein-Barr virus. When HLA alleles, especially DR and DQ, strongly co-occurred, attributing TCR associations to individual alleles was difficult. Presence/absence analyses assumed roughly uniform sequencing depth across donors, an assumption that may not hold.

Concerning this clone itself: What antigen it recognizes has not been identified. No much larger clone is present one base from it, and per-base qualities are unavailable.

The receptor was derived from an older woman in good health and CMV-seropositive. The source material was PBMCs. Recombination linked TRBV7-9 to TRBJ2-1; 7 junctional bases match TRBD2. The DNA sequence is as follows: TGTGCCAGCAGCCGGACTAGTGGTGAGCAGTTCTTC. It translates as CASSRTSGEQFF.